The 5 T cell receptor beta chains below were found in one sample sequenced in a study of CD8 T cells in Susac syndrome. Random hexamers were used to reverse transcribe an amount of about 0.45 to 1 ug RNA. From the immunoSEQ multiplex PCR reads, TCRdb called clonotypes with MiXCR, one entry per CDR3 protein. The sample has 95,000 to 150,000 distinct CDR3 sequences, 90% to 95% seen once; the top ten hold 0.25% to 0.3%. Sequenced: CD8+ T cells from PBMCs. Receptors originate from a human donor with Susac syndrome.

This clonotype was counted a single time. The chain carries TRBV15 and TRBJ2-1; 8 nucleotides line up with TRBD1. The V segment lost 7 bases and the J segment 6 bases; nucleotides outside the gene matches: 17. The CDR3 spans 17 residues. CDR1 is LNHNV, CDR2 YYDKDF, per germline (reference sequence). CDR3 coding DNA: TGTGCCACCACACCCATCTCAGGGGGCGAGGGGGGCAATGAGCAGTTCTTC. Translation gives CATTPISGGEGGNEQFF.

Concerning this clonotype: At one of its ends the junction is not consistent with the germline gene, which may arise from a read error. The genes are TRBV25-1 and TRBJ2-7; TRBD1 is a possible D gene (6 bases). This CDR3 region has 13 residues. Germline loops: CDR1 MGHDK, CDR2 SYGVNS. CDR3 region: CASSEYRGNEPYF. Written as DNA, the CDR3 is TGTGCCAGCAGTGAATACAGGGGCAACGAGCCGTACTTC.

This rearrangement joins TRBV20-1 to TRBJ2-4, with 7 bases matching TRBD1. The V and J ends lost 0 bases and 3 bases, in that order; junction bases with no gene match: 2. Germline V gives CDR1 DFQATT, CDR2 SNEGSKA (reference sequence). The CDR3 contains 14 residues. CDR3 sequence reads: CSARDRGIKNIQYF. CDR3 nucleotide sequence: TGCAGTGCTAGAGACAGGGGGATCAAAAACATTCAGTACTTC.

The CDR3 loop is CATALEGGELFF. CDR3 DNA: TGTGCCACCGCGCTTGAGGGAGGGGAGCTGTTTTTT. The gene calls are TRBV15 and TRBJ2-2, with D perhaps matching TRBD2 (5 bases). The V gene lost 8 bases and the J gene lost 8 bases, with 12 bases spanning the gap. The CDR3 is made up of 12 amino acids. The germline V gene encodes CDR1 LNHNV and CDR2 YYDKDF (reference sequence). The variable domain in full, completed from reference TRBV15 and TRBJ2-2, reads DAMVIQNPRYQVTQFGKPVTLSCSQTLNHNVMYWYQQKSSQAPKLLFHYYDKDFNNEADTPDNFQSRRPNTSFCFLDIRSPGLGDTAMYLCATALEGGELFFGEGSRLTVL.

This clonotype was counted between two and nine times. V is TRBV20-1 and J is TRBJ1-5; TRBD1 agrees at 10 bases. CDR3 length: 14 amino acids. The germline V gene encodes CDR1 DFQATT and CDR2 SNEGSKA (reference sequence). Trimming at V came to 6 bases and at J to 1 base, leaving 3 bases not matched to a gene. The CDR3: CSARGQGSNQPQHF. Written as DNA, the CDR3 is TGCAGTGCGCGGGGACAGGGGAGCAATCAGCCCCAGCATTTT.